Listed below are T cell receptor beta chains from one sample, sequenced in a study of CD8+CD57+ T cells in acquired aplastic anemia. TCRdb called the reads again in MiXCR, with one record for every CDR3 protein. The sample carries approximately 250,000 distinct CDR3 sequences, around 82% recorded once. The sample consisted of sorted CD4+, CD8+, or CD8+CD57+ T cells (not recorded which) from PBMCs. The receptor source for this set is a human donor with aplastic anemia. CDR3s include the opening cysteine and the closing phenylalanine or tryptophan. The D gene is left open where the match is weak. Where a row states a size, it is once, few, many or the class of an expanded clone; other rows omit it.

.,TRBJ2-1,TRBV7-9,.,TGTGCCAGCAGCTTTCAGGGTAGCGACGGGGCCAACGACCAGTTCTTC,CASSFQGSDGANDQFF
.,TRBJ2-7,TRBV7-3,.,TGTGCCACCAGCAGAGAGAGCCCAGGATCGTACTTCCAGTACTTC,CATSRESPGSYFQYF
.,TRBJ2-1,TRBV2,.,TGTGCCAGCAGTGATGGAGGGATCCAGGCGCAGTTCTTC,CASSDGGIQAQFF
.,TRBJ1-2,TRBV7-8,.,TGTGCCAGCAGCTTAGAGGGGGACGGGCTCGTATATGGCCACACCTTC,CASSLEGDGLVYGHTF
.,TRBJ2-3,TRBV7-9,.,TGTGCCAGCAGCTTAGTGCCAGGTGAGGTTATGCTGGATTTT,CASSLVPGEVMLDF
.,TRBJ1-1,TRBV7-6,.,.,CASSIDTGGLFFGFF
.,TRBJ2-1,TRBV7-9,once,TGTGCCAGCAGCCCCGAGACGGACGGGCACAGGGATAAGTTCTTC,CASSPETDGHRDKFF
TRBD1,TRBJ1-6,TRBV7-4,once,TGTGCCAGCAGCTCGCCGGACAGGGGAGCCTCACCCCTCCACTTT,CASSSPDRGASPLHF
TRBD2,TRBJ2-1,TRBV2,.,TGTGCCAGCAGGGTGGGAGGGGAAGCTAAGCAGTTCTTC,CASRVGGEAKQFF
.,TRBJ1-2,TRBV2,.,TGCGCCAGCAGGCAAGGCCGTGCAGGTGGCTACACTTTT,CASRQGRAGGYTF
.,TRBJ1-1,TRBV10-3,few,TGTGCCATCAGTGAGGGACGAGGAACTGAAGCTTTCTTT,CAISEGRGTEAFF
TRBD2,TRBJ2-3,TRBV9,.,TGTGCCAGCGGAGGAGCGGGGGACATTCAGTACTTGGATTTT,CASGGAGDIQYLDF
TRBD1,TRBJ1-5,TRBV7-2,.,TGTGCCAGCAGCTTATATCTGACAGGGAACACTGAGGATTTT,CASSLYLTGNTEDF
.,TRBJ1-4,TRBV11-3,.,TGTGCCAGCAGCTTAGATCTGACAGCGGAAAAACTGTTTTTT,CASSLDLTAEKLFF
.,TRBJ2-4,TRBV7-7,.,TGTGCCGGTCTAGGGGGGGCGGACATCCAGTACTTC,CAGLGGADIQYF
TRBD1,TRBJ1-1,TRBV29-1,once,TGCAGCGTGAGACAGGGGTTGGACACTGAAGCTTTCTTT,CSVRQGLDTEAFF
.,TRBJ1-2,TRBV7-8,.,TGTGCCAGCAGCTTAGAGGGAGGCCGCGATACACAGGATTACACCTTC,CASSLEGGRDTQDYTF
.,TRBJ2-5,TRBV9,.,TGTGCCAGCAGCGTGGGGTCAGGTGCGCAGTATTTTCAGTACTTC,CASSVGSGAQYFQYF
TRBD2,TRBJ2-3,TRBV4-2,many,TGTGCCAGCAGCCAAGAACTGGCGGGGGGGACAGATACGCAGTATTTT,CASSQELAGGTDTQYF
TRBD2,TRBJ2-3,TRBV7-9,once,TGTGCCAGCAGCTTTCAAAGAAGCGGGGGGAGCGATCGGCATACGCAGTATTTT,CASSFQRSGGSDRHTQYF
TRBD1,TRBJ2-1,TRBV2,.,TGTGCCAGCAGCCGGACGAGGGGGCCGAACACTGAGCAGTTCTTC,CASSRTRGPNTEQFF
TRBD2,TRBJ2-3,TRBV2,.,TGTGCCAGCGGCGGGGGGTCCACCTATAAGCAGTATTTT,CASGGGSTYKQYF
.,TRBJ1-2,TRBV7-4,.,.,CASSWGQGSNDGFTF
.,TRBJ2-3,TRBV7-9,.,TGTGCCAGCAGCTTGACGAGCAGCTGCGGAGCTACGCTGTATTTT,CASSLTSSCGATLYF
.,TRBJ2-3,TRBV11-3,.,TGTGCCAGCAGCTTAGATCGAGCAGGCGATACGCAGTATTTT,CASSLDRAGDTQYF
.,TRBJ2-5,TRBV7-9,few,TGTGCCAGCAGCTTTCGAAGAAGCGAGGAGACCCAGTACTTC,CASSFRRSEETQYF
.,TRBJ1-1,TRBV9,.,TGTGCCAGCAGCCCCCACGGCCGGCAGGAGGTAGCTTTCTTT,CASSPHGRQEVAFF
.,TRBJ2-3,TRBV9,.,TGTGCCAGCAGCCTCTTGGGTAGCACGGATTCGCAGTATTTT,CASSLLGSTDSQYF
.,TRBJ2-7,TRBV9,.,TGTGCCAGCAGCGTAGTGGTCTCGAGGAATCAGCACCACTTC,CASSVVVSRNQHHF
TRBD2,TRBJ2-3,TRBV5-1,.,TGCGCCAGCAGCGCTAGCGGGGGGGCCCTTACGCAGTATTTT,CASSASGGALTQYF
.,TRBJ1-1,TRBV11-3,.,TGTGCCAGCAGCGTGGTGGTGGCAGGGAACACTGAAGCTTTCTTT,CASSVVVAGNTEAFF
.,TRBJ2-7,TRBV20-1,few,TGCAGTGCTAGAGACAGGCGATCCTCCTACGAGCAGTACTTC,CSARDRRSSYEQYF
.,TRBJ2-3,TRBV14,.,TGTGCCAGCAGCCAGTGGGTAGCGGCTAGCACAGATACGCAGTATTTT,CASSQWVAASTDTQYF
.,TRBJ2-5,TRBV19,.,TGTGCCAGTAGTATTAACGGAAGACAAGAGACCCAGTACTTC,CASSINGRQETQYF
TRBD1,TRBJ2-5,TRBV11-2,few,TGTGCCAGCAGCTTAGAGCTAACAGGGGGAGAGACCCAGTACTTC,CASSLELTGGETQYF
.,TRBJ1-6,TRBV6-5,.,TGTGCCAGCAGCAGGGACTCCGGCGGGAATAATTCACCCCTCCACTTT,CASSRDSGGNNSPLHF
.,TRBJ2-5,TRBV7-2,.,TGTGCCAGCAGCATCGGCAGCGGAGCGGAAACCCTGTACTTC,CASSIGSGAETLYF
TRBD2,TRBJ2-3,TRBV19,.,TGTGCCAGCAGTGTCATAGCGGGAGGTTCGGGTACGCAGTTTTTT,CASSVIAGGSGTQFF
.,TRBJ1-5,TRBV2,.,TGTGCCAGTGAGAGTAGGGGTGGCCAGCCCCAGCATTTT,CASESRGGQPQHF
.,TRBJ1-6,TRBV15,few,TGTGCCACCAGCAGAGAGGCAAATTCACCCCTCCACTTT,CATSREANSPLHF
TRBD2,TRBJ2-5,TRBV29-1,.,TGCAGCGTCCCTAGACTAGCGGGGGGGCAAGAGACCCAGTACTTC,CSVPRLAGGQETQYF
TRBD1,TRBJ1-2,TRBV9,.,TGTGCCAGCAGCAAGGGGGCCGATGGGTACACCTTC,CASSKGADGYTF
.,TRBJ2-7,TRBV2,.,TGTGCCAGCAGTTACGGCAGGCGCACCTACGAGCAGTACTTC,CASSYGRRTYEQYF
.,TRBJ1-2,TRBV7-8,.,TGTGCTAGCAGCTTAGCGGGGGCGCCCACAACACAGTATTACACCTTC,CASSLAGAPTTQYYTF
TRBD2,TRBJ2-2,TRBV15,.,TGTGCCACCAGCAGAGAGCGGGGGGGAAGGTCCGGGGAGCTGTTTTTT,CATSRERGGRSGELFF
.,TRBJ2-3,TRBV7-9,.,.,CASSFESTDTQYFF
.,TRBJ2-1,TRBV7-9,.,TGTGCCAGCACGGGGCACCGGAATGGGGGCACCGATGGGCAGTTCTTC,CASTGHRNGGTDGQFF
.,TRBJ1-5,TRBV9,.,TGTGCCAGCAGCGGGGGGGAGCGACAGGAGGGAAACAATTTT,CASSGGERQEGNNF
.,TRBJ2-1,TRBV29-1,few,TGCAGCGTTGTAGGAGGGGGGGGCTACTCCTACAATGAGCAGTTCTTC,CSVVGGGGYSYNEQFF
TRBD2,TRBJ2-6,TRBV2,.,TGTGCCAGCGGGTTAGCGGGTAGCTACGCGCCGAACGTTCTGACTTTC,CASGLAGSYAPNVLTF
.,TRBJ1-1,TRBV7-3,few,TGTGCCAGCAGCTCTCTAGGTTGGGCAACGCCGTTGAACACTGAAGCTTTCTTT,CASSSLGWATPLNTEAFF
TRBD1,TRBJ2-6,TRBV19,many,TGTGCCAGCAGCGCGACAGGGGGTGGGGCCAACGTCCTGACTTTC,CASSATGGGANVLTF
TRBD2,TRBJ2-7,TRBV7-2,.,TGTGCTAGCAGCTTAGCGGGAAGTCGCGATACGCAGTATTACTTC,CASSLAGSRDTQYYF
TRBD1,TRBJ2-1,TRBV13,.,TGTGCCAGCAGCGAACGGGACAGGGGCGAGCAGTTCTTC,CASSERDRGEQFF
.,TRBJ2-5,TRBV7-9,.,TGTGCCGGCCAGGGGGGCAGGGAGACAGAGACCCACTGGTTC,CAGQGGRETETHWF
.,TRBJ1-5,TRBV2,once,TGTGCCAGCAGTGAGGCGGATAGTAACAATGCGCAGCATTTT,CASSEADSNNAQHF
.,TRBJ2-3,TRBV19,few,TGTGCCAGTAGTAATAGGGTAGCAGATACGCAGTATTTT,CASSNRVADTQYF
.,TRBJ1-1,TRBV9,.,TGTGCCAGCAGCGTAAGTGTGATGGGGAACACTGAAGCTTTCTTT,CASSVSVMGNTEAFF
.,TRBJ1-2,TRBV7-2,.,TGTGCCAGCAGTTACGAGGTGCTCCTACAAGGAGCAGGCTACACCTTC,CASSYEVLLQGAGYTF